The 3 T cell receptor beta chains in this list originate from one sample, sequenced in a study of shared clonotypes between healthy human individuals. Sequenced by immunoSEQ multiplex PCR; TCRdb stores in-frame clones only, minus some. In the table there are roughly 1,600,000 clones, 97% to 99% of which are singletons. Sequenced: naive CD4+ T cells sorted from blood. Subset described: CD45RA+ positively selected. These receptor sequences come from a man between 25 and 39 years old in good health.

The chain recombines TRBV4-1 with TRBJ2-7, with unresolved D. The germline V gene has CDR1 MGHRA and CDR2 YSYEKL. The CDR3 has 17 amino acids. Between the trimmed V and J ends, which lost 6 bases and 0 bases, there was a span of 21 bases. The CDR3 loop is CASRGRAPGTTSYEQYF. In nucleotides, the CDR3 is TGCGCCAGCAGAGGACGGGCTCCAGGTACGACCTCCTACGAGCAGTACTTC.

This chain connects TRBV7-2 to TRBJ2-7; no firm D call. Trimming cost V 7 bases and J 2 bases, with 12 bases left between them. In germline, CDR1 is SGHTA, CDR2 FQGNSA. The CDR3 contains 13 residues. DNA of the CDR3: TGTGCCAGCAACGACCCCGGGCCCTACGAGCAGTACTTC. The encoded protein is CASNDPGPYEQYF.

This CDR3 reads CSVKLAEHNEQFF. The CDR3 nucleotides read TGCAGCGTAAAACTAGCGGAGCACAATGAGCAGTTCTTC. The chain has TRBV29-1 and TRBJ2-1, with 8 bases lining up with TRBD2. Losses at the gene ends were 6 bases for V and 5 bases for J; bases not matched to a gene: 6. CDR1 SQVTM and CDR2 ANQGSEA come from the germline V gene. This CDR3 region has 13 residues.